These 32 T cell receptor beta chains share one sample of origin, sequenced in a study of post-analysis software for immune sequencing data. Study-level findings and limits: Higher frequency in patients than in controls was seen for a handful of TRBV segments, with TRBV5-6, TRBV5-1 and TRBV20-1 among them.

Antigens for these TCRs are unknown. The TCR beta cDNA libraries carried unique molecular identifiers. TCRdb used MiXCR to reprocess the PCR reads, holding one entry per CDR3 protein. This table holds 450,000 or so distinct CDR3 sequences, under 55% found once. Sequenced sample: blood. These receptors were taken from a girl aged 5-17 years with multiple sclerosis.

The genes are TRBV20-1 and TRBJ1-1; a weak D match, TRBD1 (6 bases). The V gene lost 2 bases and the J gene lost 6 bases, with 16 bases spanning the gap. CDR1 and CDR2 from the germline V gene are DFQATT and SNEGSKA (reference sequence). The CDR3 consists of 14 residues. The CDR3 reads CSARLTGRGAEAFF. CDR3 bases: TGCAGTGCTAGACTTACAGGGAGGGGCGCTGAAGCTTTCTTT.

The genes are TRBV19 and TRBJ2-7; no firm D call. The germline V and J ends were trimmed by 5 bases and 2 bases, with 10 bases remaining between them. This CDR3 is built from 13 residues. CDR1 is LNHDA, CDR2 SQIVND, per germline (reference sequence). DNA for the CDR3: TGTGCCAGTAGTCCACTCGAGACCTACGAGCAGTACTTC. Translated: CASSPLETYEQYF.

This chain links TRBV4-1 with TRBJ2-5; D is uncertain. V was pared by 3 bases and J by 5 bases, with 7 bases between. The CDR3 is 12 residues long. The V gene's germline CDR1 is MGHRA and CDR2 YSYEKL. For the CDR3, the DNA is TGCGCCAGCAGCCAGGGGTTCGAGACCCAGTACTTC. Translated: CASSQGFETQYF.

The V and J genes are TRBV7-2 and TRBJ2-1, with a weak D call TRBD2 (6 bases). The CDR3 runs to 14 residues. Germline CDR1 SGHTA, CDR2 FQGNSA. V was pared by 1 base and J by 9 bases, with 13 bases between. CDR3 protein: CASSLVSGDIEQFF. CDR3 nucleotide sequence: TGTGCCAGCAGCTTAGTCTCGGGAGACATTGAGCAGTTCTTC.

The J gene is TRBJ2-1, the V gene TRBV6-5; 7 bases fit TRBD1. This CDR3 is 14 amino acids long. V shed 9 bases and J 7 bases; nucleotides not matched to a gene: 12. Germline assignment: CDR1 MNHEY and CDR2 SVGAGI. CDR3 nucleotide sequence: TGTGCCAGTGGCCCAGGGGGAGTGGGGAATGAGCAGTTCTTC. Its translation is CASGPGGVGNEQFF.

This sequence joins TRBV4-1 and TRBJ2-7, with TRBD1 identical over 8 bases. The germline gives CDR1 MGHRA, CDR2 YSYEKL. V lost 4 bases and J lost 2; bases outside the gene matches: 7. The CDR3 consists of 15 residues. CDR3 region: CASSPEEGQAYEQYF. For the CDR3, the DNA is TGCGCCAGCAGCCCGGAAGAGGGACAGGCCTACGAGCAGTACTTC.

The rearrangement uses TRBV11-2 and TRBJ2-7; D remains unclear. This CDR3 contains 14 residues. Germline assignment: CDR1 SGHAT and CDR2 FQNNGV. Trimming took 1 base from V and 0 from J, leaving 7 bases between them. The CDR3, as DNA: TGTGCCAGCAGCTTAGGGCCCCCCTCCTACGAGCAGTACTTC. Translation gives CASSLGPPSYEQYF.

The sample holds a few counts of this clonotype. The V call is TRBV29-1, the J call TRBJ2-3; D tentatively reads TRBD1 or TRBD2 (5 bases each). V shed 4 bases and J shed 6 bases, with 17 bases lying between them. CDR1 and CDR2 (germline): SQVTM, ANQGSEA. The CDR3 loop spans 14 amino acids. CDR3 DNA: TGCAGCGTTGTCGTGGGACGGCCTTGGGATACGCAGTATTTT. It yields the protein CSVVVGRPWDTQYF.

Points on this clonotype: Because it lacks the conserved phenylalanine or tryptophan at the end, this CDR3 is likely a read error. This chain joins TRBV29-1 and TRBJ2-1; D unclear. Trimming stripped 4 bases from V and 4 bases from J, with 8 bases between. CDR3 length: 12 amino acids. CDR1 and CDR2 from the germline V gene are SQVTM and ANQGSEA. CDR3 nucleotides: TGCAGCGTTGTTCCTGGGTACAATGAGCAGTTCCTC. Residues: CSVVPGYNEQFL.

V is TRBV6-6 and J is TRBJ2-4, with D possibly being TRBD1 (5 bases). The J call may be faulty, since TRBJ2-7 better matches the DNA end. This CDR3 contains 15 residues. Germline CDR1 is MNHNY and CDR2 is SVGAGI (reference sequence). For the CDR3, the DNA is TGTGCCAGCGCCAGGGATGGCTCCGGCTCCTACGAGCAGTACTTC. Encoded protein: CASARDGSGSYEQYF.

V gene TRBV5-1 combines with J gene TRBJ2-5, with 11 bases fitting TRBD1. The CDR3 consists of 16 residues. Trimming took 3 bases from V and 1 from J; bases not matched to a gene: 5. CDR1 and CDR2 from the germline V gene are SGHRS and YFSETQ. The CDR3 sequence: CASSSRTGGLQETQYF. The CDR3, as DNA: TGCGCCAGCAGCTCCCGGACAGGGGGCCTCCAAGAGACCCAGTACTTC.

This clonotype came up a few times. The V gene is TRBV7-9, the J gene TRBJ2-7, with D hard to call. The length of the CDR3 is 15 residues. Trimming cost V 5 bases and J 3 bases, with 17 bases left between them. Germline V CDR1 and CDR2: SEHNR, FQNEAQ (reference sequence). Here the CDR3 reads CASSSRPSVLYEQYF. The DNA for the CDR3 is TGTGCCAGCAGCAGCAGGCCTTCGGTACTCTACGAGCAGTACTTC.

This clonotype was recorded a few times. Compared with germline, one end of the junction differs, possibly owing to a read error. The chain carries TRBV11-2 and TRBJ2-5; D remains unclear. Germline values: CDR1 SGHAT, CDR2 FQNNGV. The CDR3 is made up of 12 amino acids. In nucleotides, the CDR3 is TGTGGCAGCAGCTTAAACGGAGAGACCCAGTACTTC. Amino acid sequence: CGSSLNGETQYF.

V is TRBV7-8 and J is TRBJ2-7; D may be TRBD2 (6 bases). The CDR3 spans 13 residues. Trimming shortened V by 6 bases and J by 0 bases, and 9 bases separated the two germline ends. The germline gives CDR1 SGHVS, CDR2 FQNEAQ. CDR3 sequence: CASRWRGSYEQYF. In DNA form, the CDR3 reads TGTGCCAGCAGGTGGAGGGGCTCCTACGAGCAGTACTTC.

The CDR3, as DNA: TGCAGTGCTAGTAGCGGGAGGCCAGAGCAGTACTTC. Translation gives CSASSGRPEQYF. The chain has TRBV20-1 and TRBJ2-7; 10 bases match TRBD2. The CDR3 has 12 residues. The germline V gene has CDR1 DFQATT and CDR2 SNEGSKA (reference sequence). The junction had 3 bases not matched to a gene; V was cut back by 3 bases and J by 7 bases.

There are a few counts of this clonotype. The CDR3 coding sequence is TGTGCCAGCAGTTACGAGCGGGGGGGTGCGCAGTTCTTC. It codes for CASSYERGGAQFF. The chain links TRBV6-6 to TRBJ2-1, with TRBD2 identical over 10 bases. J gave up 12 bases and V 2 bases, and 4 bases lay outside the gene matches. CDR3 size: 13 residues. Germline CDR1 MNHNY, CDR2 SVGAGI (reference sequence).

V usage is TRBV21-1 and J usage is TRBJ2-1; TRBD1 is the table's D call and was not checked against the DNA. TRBV21-1 counts as a pseudogene. This CDR3 region has 16 residues. DNA for the CDR3: TGTGCCGGCAGCAAAGGCGGGGGTGGGGTCTACAATGAGCAGTTCTTC. Amino acid sequence: CAGSKGGGGVYNEQFF.

V and J are TRBV4-1 and TRBJ2-1; 11 bases line up with TRBD2. Germline CDR1 reads MGHRA; CDR2 reads YSYEKL. The V and J ends lost 3 bases and 4 bases, in that order; junction bases with no gene match: 5. The CDR3 spans 16 residues. The DNA for the CDR3 is TGCGCCAGCAGCCAGGTGGGGACTAGCGGATACAATGAGCAGTTCTTC. This sequence encodes CASSQVGTSGYNEQFF.

The chain is built from TRBV27 and TRBJ1-2; weak D call: TRBD1 (6 bases). CDR3 length equals 13 residues. Germline CDR1 reads MNHEY; CDR2 reads SMNVEV (reference sequence). The V end lost 3 bases, the J end lost 8 bases, and 13 bases lay between the germline ends. The CDR3 here is CASSLAGGVGYTF. CDR3 coding DNA: TGTGCCAGCAGTTTGGCGGGGGGCGTCGGCTACACCTTC.

This clonotype was seen only a few times. The chain uses TRBV29-1 and TRBJ1-1; D gene ambiguous. This CDR3 region has 16 residues. V lost 4 bases, J lost 0 bases, and 18 bases lay in between. Per the germline V gene, CDR1 is SQVTM and CDR2 is ANQGSEA. The CDR3 sequence: CSVGDHGDKMNTEAFF. The CDR3 DNA reads as TGCAGCGTTGGGGATCACGGGGATAAGATGAACACTGAAGCTTTCTTT.

The genes are TRBV4-2 and TRBJ2-1, with 9 positions matching TRBD2. The CDR3 consists of 16 residues. The ends lost 2 bases at V and 9 bases at J; junction bases unmatched: 11. Germline CDR1 and CDR2: LGHNA and YNFKEQ. The CDR3 sequence is CASSQLGTSYGGEQFF. Here the CDR3 DNA reads TGTGCCAGCAGCCAACTCGGGACTAGCTACGGTGGTGAGCAGTTCTTC.

This clonotype was seen a few times. The chain recombines TRBV29-1 with TRBJ1-2, with no clear D. Trimming stripped 2 bases from V and 7 bases from J, with 8 bases between. Germline loops: CDR1 SQVTM, CDR2 ANQGSEA. The CDR3 covers 11 residues. The CDR3 spells CSVERGGGYTF. Here the CDR3 DNA reads TGCAGCGTTGAACGGGGTGGTGGCTACACCTTC. Complete variable domain (other parts from reference TRBV29-1 and TRBJ1-2): SAVISQKPSRDICQRGTSLTIQCQVDSQVTMMFWYRQQPGQSLTLIATANQGSEATYESGFVIDKFPISRPNLTFSTLTVSNMSPEDSSIYLCSVERGGGYTFGSGTRLTVV.

The chain recombines TRBV7-2 with TRBJ2-4, with TRBD2 matching over 12 bases. Gene TRBJ2-7 matches the end of the DNA better, so the J call may be wrong. The germline V gene has CDR1 SGHTA and CDR2 FQGNSA. The CDR3 is made up of 16 amino acids. As DNA, the CDR3 is TGTGCCAGCAGCCCTCGACTAGCGGGAGTCGTAGGCGAGCAGTACTTC. Its protein is CASSPRLAGVVGEQYF.

This clonotype occurred a few times. V and J are TRBV9 and TRBJ2-1; D is perhaps TRBD2 (6 bases). The CDR3 sequence is 12 residues long. Trimming took 0 bases from V and 10 from J, leaving 8 bases between them. CDR1 is SGDLS and CDR2 is YYNGEE in the germline V gene. DNA of the CDR3: TGTGCCAGCAGCGTAGTGGCGGGAGAGCAGTTCTTC. This gives the protein CASSVVAGEQFF.

The chain has TRBV29-1 and TRBJ1-2; D is unresolved. Per germline, CDR1 SQVTM and CDR2 ANQGSEA. V shed 2 bases and J shed 3 bases, with 7 bases lying between them. The CDR3 covers 12 residues. The chain's CDR3 is CSVEQADYGYTF. The CDR3 DNA follows: TGCAGCGTTGAACAGGCCGACTATGGCTACACCTTC.

V and J are TRBV2 and TRBJ2-1, with D possibly matching TRBD1 (7 bases). Per the germline V gene, CDR1 is SNHLY and CDR2 is FYNNEI. The CDR3 has 13 residues. Trimming pared 9 bases from V and 9 bases from J, leaving 18 bases between. CDR3: CASMRQGGFEQFF. DNA for the CDR3: TGTGCCAGTATGAGACAGGGAGGCTTTGAGCAGTTCTTC.

This chain uses TRBV7-8 with TRBJ2-7; 8 bases are shared with TRBD1. The germline V gene encodes CDR1 SGHVS and CDR2 FQNEAQ. The CDR3 spans 16 residues. The V gene end was trimmed by 4 bases and the J gene end by 3 bases; junction bases not matched to a gene: 11. The CDR3 sequence is CASSYQDRASLYEQYF. The DNA for the CDR3 is TGTGCCAGCAGCTACCAGGACAGGGCCTCTCTCTACGAGCAGTACTTC.

The chain is built from TRBV6-2 or TRBV6-3 and TRBJ2-4; weak D call: TRBD1 (5 bases). V was cut by 7 bases and J by 5 bases, with 12 bases left in between. This CDR3 has 13 residues. Germline CDR1 reads MNHEY; CDR2 reads SVGEGT. CDR3 sequence (DNA): TGTGCCAGCACCGACCAGGGTCAAAACATTCAGTACTTC. Translating it yields CASTDQGQNIQYF.

The V and J genes are TRBV20-1 and TRBJ2-3; 9 bases match TRBD2. Germline V gene data show CDR1 as DFQATT and CDR2 as SNEGSKA (reference sequence). There are 15 residues in the CDR3. Trimming at V came to 4 bases and at J to 4 bases, leaving 9 bases not matched to a gene. The CDR3 DNA reads TGCAGTGCTAATCGGGCTAGCGGGAAGGCAGATACGCAGTATTTT. Amino acid sequence: CSANRASGKADTQYF.

The J gene is TRBJ1-1, the V gene TRBV28; weak D call: TRBD1 (6 bases). In germline, CDR1 is MDHEN, CDR2 SYDVKM. There are 14 residues in the CDR3. Trimming took off 8 bases at V and 7 bases at J, with 20 bases between the two ends. The CDR3 bases are TGTGCCAGCTCATACTACAGGGAAACGGGTGAAGCTTTCTTT. It specifies CASSYYRETGEAFF. Looking up the rest from reference TRBV28 and TRBJ1-1 gives the full variable domain: DVKVTQSSRYLVKRTGEKVFLECVQDMDHENMFWYRQDPGLGLRLIYFSYDVKMKEKGDIPEGYSVSREKKERFSLILESASTNQTSMYLCASSYYRETGEAFFGQGTRLTVV.

V and J are TRBV20-1 and TRBJ1-4; 8 bases are a match to TRBD1. Germline lookup yields CDR1 DFQATT and CDR2 SNEGSKA (reference sequence). V shed 6 bases, J shed 4 bases, and the junction held 7 bases outside the gene matches. The CDR3 runs to 14 residues. In DNA form, the CDR3 reads TGCAGTGCGGAAAAGACAGGGGTTAATGAAAAACTGTTTTTT. It translates to CSAEKTGVNEKLFF.

This clonotype turned up a few times. CDR3 nucleotide sequence: TGCGCCAGCAGCTTGTATGGACGTCGAAATAGCAATCAGCCCCAGCATTTT. It is translated as CASSLYGRRNSNQPQHF. The rearrangement links TRBV5-1 to TRBJ1-5; no firm D call. The CDR3 extends over 17 amino acids. The V and J ends lost 1 base and 0 bases respectively, with 14 bases between them. Germline lookup yields CDR1 SGHRS and CDR2 YFSETQ. Variable domain in full (rest from reference TRBV5-1 and TRBJ1-5): KAGVTQTPRYLIKTRGQQVTLSCSPISGHRSVSWYQQTPGQGLQFLFEYFSETQRNKGNFPGRFSGRQFSNSRSEMNVSTLELGDSALYLCASSLYGRRNSNQPQHFGDGTRLSIL.